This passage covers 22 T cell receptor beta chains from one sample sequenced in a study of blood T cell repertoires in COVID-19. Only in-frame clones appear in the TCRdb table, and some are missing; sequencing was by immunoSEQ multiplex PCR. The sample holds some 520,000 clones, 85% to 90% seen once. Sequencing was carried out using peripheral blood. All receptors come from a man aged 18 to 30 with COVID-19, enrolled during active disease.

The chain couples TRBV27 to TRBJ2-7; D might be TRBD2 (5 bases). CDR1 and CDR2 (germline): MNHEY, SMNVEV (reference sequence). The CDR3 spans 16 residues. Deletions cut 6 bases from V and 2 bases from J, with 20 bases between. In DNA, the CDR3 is TGTGCCAGCAGCCCGTTGTCGGGAACGAAGACCTACGAGCAGTACTTC. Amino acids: CASSPLSGTKTYEQYF.

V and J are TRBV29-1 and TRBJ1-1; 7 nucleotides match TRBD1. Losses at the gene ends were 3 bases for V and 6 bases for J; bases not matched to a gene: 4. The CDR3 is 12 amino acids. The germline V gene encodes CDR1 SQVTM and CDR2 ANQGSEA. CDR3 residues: CSVDKGAPEAFF. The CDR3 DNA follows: TGCAGCGTTGACAAGGGGGCCCCTGAAGCTTTCTTT.

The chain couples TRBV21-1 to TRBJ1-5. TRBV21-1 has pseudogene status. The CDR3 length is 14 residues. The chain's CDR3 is CASSLGVSNQPQHF. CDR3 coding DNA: TGTGCCAGCAGCCTAGGCGTTAGCAATCAGCCCCAGCATTTT.

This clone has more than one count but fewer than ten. The CDR3 nucleotides are TGTGCCAGCATCGGCAGGGGAAAACAGAACACTGAAGCTTTCTTT. This translates into CASIGRGKQNTEAFF. The rearrangement joins TRBV6-6 to TRBJ1-1, with D perhaps TRBD1 (6 bases). Germline V CDR1 and CDR2: MNHNY, SVGAGI (reference sequence). The CDR3 spans 15 residues. Trimming took off 7 bases at V and 1 base at J, with 16 bases between the two ends.

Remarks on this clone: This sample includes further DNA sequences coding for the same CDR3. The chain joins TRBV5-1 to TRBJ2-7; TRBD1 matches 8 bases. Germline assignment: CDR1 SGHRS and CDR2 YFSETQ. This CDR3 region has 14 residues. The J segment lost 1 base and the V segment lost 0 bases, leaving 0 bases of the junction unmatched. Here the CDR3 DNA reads TGCGCCAGCAGCTTGGGACAGGGGTCCTACGAGCAGTACTTC. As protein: CASSLGQGSYEQYF.

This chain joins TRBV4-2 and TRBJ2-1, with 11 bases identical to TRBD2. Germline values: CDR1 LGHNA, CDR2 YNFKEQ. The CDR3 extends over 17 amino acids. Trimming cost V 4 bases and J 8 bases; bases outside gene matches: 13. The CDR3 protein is CASSPGASGGTKHEQFF. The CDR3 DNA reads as TGTGCCAGCAGCCCGGGCGCTAGCGGGGGGACGAAGCATGAGCAGTTCTTC.

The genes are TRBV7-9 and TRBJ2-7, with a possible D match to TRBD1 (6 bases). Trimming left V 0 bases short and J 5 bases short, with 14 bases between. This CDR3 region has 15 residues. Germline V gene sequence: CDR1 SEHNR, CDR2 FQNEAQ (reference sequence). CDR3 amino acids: CASSLAQGRQDEQYF. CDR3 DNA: TGTGCCAGCAGCTTAGCACAGGGTAGGCAGGACGAGCAGTACTTC.

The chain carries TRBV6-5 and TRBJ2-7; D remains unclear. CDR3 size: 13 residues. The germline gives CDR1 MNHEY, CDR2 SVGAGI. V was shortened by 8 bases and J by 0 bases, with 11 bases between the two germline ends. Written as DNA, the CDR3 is TGTGCCAGCCAGGAAGGCTCCTCCTACGAGCAGTACTTC. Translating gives CASQEGSSYEQYF.

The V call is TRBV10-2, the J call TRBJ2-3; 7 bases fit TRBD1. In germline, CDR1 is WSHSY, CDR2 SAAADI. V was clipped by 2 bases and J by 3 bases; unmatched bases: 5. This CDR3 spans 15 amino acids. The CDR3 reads CASSEEGAGTDTQYF. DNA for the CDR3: TGCGCCAGCAGTGAGGAGGGGGCTGGGACAGATACGCAGTATTTT.

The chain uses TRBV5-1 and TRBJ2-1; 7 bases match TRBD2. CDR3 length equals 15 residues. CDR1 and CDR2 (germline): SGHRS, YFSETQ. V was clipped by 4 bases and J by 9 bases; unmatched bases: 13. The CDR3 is CASSLFSGEIGEQFF. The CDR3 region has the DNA TGCGCCAGCAGCCTGTTCAGCGGGGAGATCGGTGAGCAGTTCTTC.

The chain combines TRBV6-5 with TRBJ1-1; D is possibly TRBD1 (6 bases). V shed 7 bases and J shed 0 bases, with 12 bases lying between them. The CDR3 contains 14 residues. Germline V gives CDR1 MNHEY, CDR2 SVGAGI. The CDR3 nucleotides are TGTGCCAGCACCTGGACAGCTATGAACACTGAAGCTTTCTTT. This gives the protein CASTWTAMNTEAFF.

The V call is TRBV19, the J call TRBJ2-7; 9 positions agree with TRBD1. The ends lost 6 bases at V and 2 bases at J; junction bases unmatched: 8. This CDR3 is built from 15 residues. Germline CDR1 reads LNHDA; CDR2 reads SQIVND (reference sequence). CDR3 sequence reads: CASSTLGTGTYEQYF. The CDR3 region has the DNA TGTGCCAGTAGCACACTCGGGACAGGGACCTACGAGCAGTACTTC.

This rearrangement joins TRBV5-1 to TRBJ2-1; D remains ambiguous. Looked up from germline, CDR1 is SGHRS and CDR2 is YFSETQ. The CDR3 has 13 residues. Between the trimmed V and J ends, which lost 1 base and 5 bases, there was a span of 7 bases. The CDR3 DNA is TGCGCCAGCAGCTTGACCCTAGACAATGAGCAGTTCTTC. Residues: CASSLTLDNEQFF.

The CDR3 DNA reads as TGTGCCAGCAGCCCCCGAAGGGCTACACATGCGGGTACGCAGTATTTT. This encodes CASSPRRATHAGTQYF. The V gene is TRBV3-1 (or the pseudogene TRBV3-2), the J gene TRBJ2-3; perhaps TRBD2 as D (5 bases). This CDR3 region has 16 residues. The germline CDR1 and CDR2 sequences are LGHDT and YNNKEL (reference sequence). V gave up 4 bases and J gave up 8 bases, with 22 bases separating them.

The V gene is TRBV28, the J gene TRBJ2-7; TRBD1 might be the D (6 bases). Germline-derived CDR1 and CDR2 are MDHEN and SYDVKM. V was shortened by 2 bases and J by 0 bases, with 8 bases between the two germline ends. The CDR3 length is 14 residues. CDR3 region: CASSLQGSSYEQYF. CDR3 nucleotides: TGTGCCAGCAGTTTACAGGGGAGCTCCTACGAGCAGTACTTC.

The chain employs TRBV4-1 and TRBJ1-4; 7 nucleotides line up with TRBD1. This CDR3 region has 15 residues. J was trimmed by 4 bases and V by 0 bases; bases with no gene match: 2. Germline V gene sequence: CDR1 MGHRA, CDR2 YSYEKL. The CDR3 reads CASSQEYRGNEKLFF. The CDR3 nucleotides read TGCGCCAGCAGCCAAGAGTACAGGGGTAATGAAAAACTGTTTTTT.

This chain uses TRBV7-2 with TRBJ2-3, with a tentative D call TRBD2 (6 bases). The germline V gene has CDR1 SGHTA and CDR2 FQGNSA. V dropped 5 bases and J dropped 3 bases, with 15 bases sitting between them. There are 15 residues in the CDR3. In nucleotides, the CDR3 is TGTGCCAGCAGCATCCTTGACGGGGGAACAGATACGCAGTATTTT. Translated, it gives CASSILDGGTDTQYF.

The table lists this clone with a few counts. Here the CDR3 DNA reads TGTGCCAGCAGTTACTCGTTGCGTAGCGGGCCCTCTGAGCAGTACTTC. Its translation is CASSYSLRSGPSEQYF. This chain uses TRBV6-6 with TRBJ2-7, with 7 bases lining up with TRBD2. After removal of 0 bases from V and 7 bases from J, the junction contained 12 bases not matched to a gene. CDR1 is MNHNY and CDR2 is SVGAGI in the germline V gene (reference sequence). The CDR3 runs 16 residues.

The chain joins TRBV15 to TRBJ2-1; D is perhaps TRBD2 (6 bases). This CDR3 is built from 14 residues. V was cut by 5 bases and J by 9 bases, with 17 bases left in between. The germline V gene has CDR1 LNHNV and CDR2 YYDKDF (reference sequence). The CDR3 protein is CATSGGLNSGEQFF. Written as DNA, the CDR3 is TGTGCCACCAGCGGCGGACTAAATAGTGGTGAGCAGTTCTTC.

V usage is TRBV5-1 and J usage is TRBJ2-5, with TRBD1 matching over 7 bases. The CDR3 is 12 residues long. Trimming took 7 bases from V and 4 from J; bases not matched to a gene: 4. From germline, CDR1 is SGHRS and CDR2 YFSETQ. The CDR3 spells CASATGSETQYF. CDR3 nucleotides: TGCGCCAGCGCGACAGGGTCAGAGACCCAGTACTTC.

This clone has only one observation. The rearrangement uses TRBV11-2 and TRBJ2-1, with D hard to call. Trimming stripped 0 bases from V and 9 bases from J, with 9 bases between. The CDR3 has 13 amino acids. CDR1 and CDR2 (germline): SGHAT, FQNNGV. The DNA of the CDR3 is TGTGCCAGCAGCTTAGACCCGAAGAGTGAGCAGTTCTTC. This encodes CASSLDPKSEQFF.

The CDR3 loop is CASSYRTSNQPQHF. The CDR3 DNA reads as TGTGCCAGTAGTTACAGGACTAGCAATCAGCCCCAGCATTTT. The genes are TRBV19 and TRBJ1-5; the D gene is possibly TRBD1 (5 bases). Germline V CDR1 and CDR2: LNHDA, SQIVND (reference sequence). Trimming shortened V by 5 bases and J by 0 bases, and 8 bases separated the two germline ends. This CDR3 region has 14 residues.